What follows is one T cell receptor beta chain and its context. This specimen comes from a study of blood T cell repertoires in COVID-19. Study in general: Donors in the United States, Italy and Spain gave samples during acute or convalescent COVID-19. T cells, B-cell-depleted T cells, or PBMCs supplied cDNA or gDNA.

Authors' data handling: Quantification of nucleated cells was approximated via reference gene primer amplification. This table comes from immunoSEQ multiplex PCR, and its TCRdb copy is limited to in-frame clones, with some not included. V and J calls and clone size come straight from that table; D and trimming were deduced from the DNA. This table has hundreds of thousands of clones, about 90% appearing once. The CDR3 totals 13 residues. CDR1 SGDLS and CDR2 YYNGEE come from the germline V gene. The V and J ends lost 0 bases and 10 bases respectively, with 11 bases between them. This TCR was recovered from a woman aged 25-40 years with COVID-19, enrolled during active disease. Sequencing was done on a sample of peripheral blood. The rearrangement joins TRBV9 to TRBJ2-1; D remains unclear. The CDR3 region has the DNA TGTGCCAGCAGCGTAGGACTGGTTCCCGAGCAGTTCTTC. Amino acids: CASSVGLVPEQFF.